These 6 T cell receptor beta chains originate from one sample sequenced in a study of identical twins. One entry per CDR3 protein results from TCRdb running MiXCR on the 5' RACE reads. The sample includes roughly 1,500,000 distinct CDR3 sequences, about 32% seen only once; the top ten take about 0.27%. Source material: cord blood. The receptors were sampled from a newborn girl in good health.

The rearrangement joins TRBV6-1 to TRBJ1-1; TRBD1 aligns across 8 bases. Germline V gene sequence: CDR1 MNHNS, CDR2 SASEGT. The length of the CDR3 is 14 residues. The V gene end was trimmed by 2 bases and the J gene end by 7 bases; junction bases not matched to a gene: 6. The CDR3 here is CASSELDRVGEAFF. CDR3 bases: TGTGCCAGCAGTGAATTGGACAGGGTGGGTGAAGCTTTCTTT.

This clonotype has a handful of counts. The CDR3 DNA is TGTGCCAGCAGTCCCGGGACTAGCGGGGAGATAACCTACAATGAGCAGTTCTTC. This encodes CASSPGTSGEITYNEQFF. The V call is TRBV6-1, the J call TRBJ2-1, with 13 bases lining up with TRBD2. The CDR3 length is 18 residues. Unmatched junction bases numbered 9, after V lost 5 bases and J lost 2 bases. Germline CDR1 MNHNS, CDR2 SASEGT.

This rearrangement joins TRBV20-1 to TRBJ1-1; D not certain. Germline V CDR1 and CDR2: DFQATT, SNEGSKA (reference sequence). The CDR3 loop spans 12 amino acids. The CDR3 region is CSLVPMNTEAFF. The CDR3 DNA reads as TGCAGCTTGGTACCTATGAACACTGAAGCTTTCTTT.

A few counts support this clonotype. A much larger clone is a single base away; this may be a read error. CDR3 sequence (DNA): TGTGCCAGCAGTGGGACATCCTACAATGAGCAGTACTTC. Translating it yields CASSGTSYNEQYF. The chain carries TRBV25-1 and TRBJ2-7; D possibly corresponds to TRBD1 (5 bases). V was clipped by 4 bases and J by 7 bases, with 14 bases between them. The CDR3 sequence is 13 residues long. Looked up from germline, CDR1 is MGHDK and CDR2 is SYGVNS.

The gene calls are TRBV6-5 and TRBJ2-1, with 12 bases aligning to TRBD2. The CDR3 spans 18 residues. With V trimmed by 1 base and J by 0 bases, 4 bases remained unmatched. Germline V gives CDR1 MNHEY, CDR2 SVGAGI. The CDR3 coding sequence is TGTGCCAGCAGTTACTTGACGGGACTAGCGGGCTCCTACAATGAGCAGTTCTTC. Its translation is CASSYLTGLAGSYNEQFF.

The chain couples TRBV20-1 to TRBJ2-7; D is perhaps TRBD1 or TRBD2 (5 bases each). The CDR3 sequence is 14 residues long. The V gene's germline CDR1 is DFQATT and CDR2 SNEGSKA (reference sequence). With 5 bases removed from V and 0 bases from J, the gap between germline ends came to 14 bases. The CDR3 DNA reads TGCAGTGCTGCTTCACACGGGACCTCCTACGAGCAGTACTTC. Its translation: CSAASHGTSYEQYF.